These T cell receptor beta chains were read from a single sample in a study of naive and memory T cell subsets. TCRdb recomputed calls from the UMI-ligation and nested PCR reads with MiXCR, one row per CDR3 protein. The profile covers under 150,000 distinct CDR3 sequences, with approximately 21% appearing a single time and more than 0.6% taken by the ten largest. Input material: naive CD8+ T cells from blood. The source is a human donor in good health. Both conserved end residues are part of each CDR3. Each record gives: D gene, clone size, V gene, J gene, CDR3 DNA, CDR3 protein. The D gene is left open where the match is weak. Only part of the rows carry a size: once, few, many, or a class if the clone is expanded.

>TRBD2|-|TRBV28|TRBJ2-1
TGTGCCAGCAGGCCACTAGCGGGGGGGGAGCAGTTCTTC
CASRPLAGGEQFF
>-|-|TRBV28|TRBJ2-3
TGTGCCAGCAGTTTACTGGCAGGAGAAAGCACAGATACGCAGTATTTT
CASSLLAGESTDTQYF
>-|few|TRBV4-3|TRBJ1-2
TGCGCCAGCAGCCAAGAGGACGGGGACTATGGCTACACCTTC
CASSQEDGDYGYTF
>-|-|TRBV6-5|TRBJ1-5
TGTGCCAGCAGTTACAAAGTCTCCAATCAGCCCCAGCATTTT
CASSYKVSNQPQHF
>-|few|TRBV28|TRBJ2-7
TGTGCCAGCAGAACCCCGGGACTCTACGAGCAGTACTTC
CASRTPGLYEQYF
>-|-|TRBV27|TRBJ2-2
TGTGCCAGCAGTCCCGGACACAACACCGGGGTGCTGTTTTTT
CASSPGHNTGVLFF
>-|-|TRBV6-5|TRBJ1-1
TGTGCCAGCCGGATGGGGACTGAAGCTTTCTTT
CASRMGTEAFF
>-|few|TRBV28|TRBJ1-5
TGTGCCAGCAGTTTGGTGGGGGCGGAGGAGCCCCAGCATTTT
CASSLVGAEEPQHF
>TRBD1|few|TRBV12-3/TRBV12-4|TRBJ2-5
TGTGCCAGCAGTAGGCGCCTAAGGGGGCCCCAAGAGACCCAGTACTTC
CASSRRLRGPQETQYF
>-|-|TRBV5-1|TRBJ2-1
TGCGCCAGCAGCGTTGAGTCCCTTGCGGGCGGGAATGAGCAGTTCTTC
CASSVESLAGGNEQFF
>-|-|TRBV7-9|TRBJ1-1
TGTGCCAGCACCGAGCCTCAGGGGTCGAACACTGAAGCTTTCTTT
CASTEPQGSNTEAFF
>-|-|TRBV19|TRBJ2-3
TGTGCCAGTAGTTTCCACTACACAGATACGCAGTATTTT
CASSFHYTDTQYF